This record covers a single T cell receptor beta chain. The data derive from a study of cytomegalovirus exposure and HLA in healthy donors. The CDR3 contains 14 residues. Looked up from germline, CDR1 is SGHRS and CDR2 is YFSETQ. The V gene end was trimmed by 2 bases and the J gene end by 0 bases; junction bases not matched to a gene: 2. Primers for the PCR totalled 60 Vbeta and 13 Jbeta. TCRdb's table, derived via immunoSEQ multiplex PCR, lists solely in-frame clones and lacks some. The table has about 37,000 clones, roughly 80% seen once. Sequenced material: PBMCs. The TCR originated in a woman aged 40 to 50 in good health and CMV-seronegative. V gene TRBV5-1 combines with J gene TRBJ2-7, with TRBD2 identical over 7 bases. In DNA, the CDR3 is TGCGCCAGCAGCTTCTGGGGGGGCTCCTACGAGCAGTACTTC. It codes for CASSFWGGSYEQYF.